The present T cell receptor beta chain was sequenced within a study of T cell clones after liver transplantation. On the study more broadly: As an antigen-independent comparator, third-party-reactive TCRbeta sequences came from pre-transplant mixed lymphocyte reactions. Samples came pre-transplant, pre-randomization before withdrawal, and post-randomization after withdrawal ended. General observations from the study: A significant post-transplant drop in circulating graft-donor-reactive CD4 TCRbeta sequences occurred in most of the 8 subjects.

In regard to this clone: Its antigen is still unknown.

Using immunoSEQ multiplex PCR, the repertoire was profiled, and TCRdb retains in-frame clones only, with some absent. The table includes tens of thousands of clones, 75% to 90% detected once. This receptor was identified in a human patient who received a liver transplant. The graft donor may have contributed some T cells. The source was CD4+ T cells from blood, collected 12 months after liver transplant.

The CDR3 is CASRGDPMNSYEQYF. Written as DNA, the CDR3 is TGCGCCAGCAGGGGGGACCCGATGAACTCCTACGAGCAGTACTTC. The chain links TRBV5-1 to TRBJ2-7, with D perhaps TRBD1 or TRBD2 (5 bases each). CDR3 size: 15 residues. Germline V gives CDR1 SGHRS, CDR2 YFSETQ. V lost 5 bases and J lost 0, with 15 bases in between.